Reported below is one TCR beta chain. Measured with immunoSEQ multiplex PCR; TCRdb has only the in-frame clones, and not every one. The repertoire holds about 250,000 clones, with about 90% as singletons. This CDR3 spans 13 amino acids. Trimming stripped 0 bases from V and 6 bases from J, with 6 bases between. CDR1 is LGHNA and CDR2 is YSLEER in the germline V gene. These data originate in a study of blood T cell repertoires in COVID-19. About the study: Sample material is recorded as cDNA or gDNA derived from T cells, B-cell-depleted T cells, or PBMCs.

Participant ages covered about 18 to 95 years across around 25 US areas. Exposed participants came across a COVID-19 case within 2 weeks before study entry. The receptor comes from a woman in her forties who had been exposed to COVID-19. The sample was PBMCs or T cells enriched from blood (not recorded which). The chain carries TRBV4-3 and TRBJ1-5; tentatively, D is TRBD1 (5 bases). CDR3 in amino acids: CASSQDRGQPQHF. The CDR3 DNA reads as TGCGCCAGCAGCCAAGATAGGGGTCAGCCCCAGCATTTT.